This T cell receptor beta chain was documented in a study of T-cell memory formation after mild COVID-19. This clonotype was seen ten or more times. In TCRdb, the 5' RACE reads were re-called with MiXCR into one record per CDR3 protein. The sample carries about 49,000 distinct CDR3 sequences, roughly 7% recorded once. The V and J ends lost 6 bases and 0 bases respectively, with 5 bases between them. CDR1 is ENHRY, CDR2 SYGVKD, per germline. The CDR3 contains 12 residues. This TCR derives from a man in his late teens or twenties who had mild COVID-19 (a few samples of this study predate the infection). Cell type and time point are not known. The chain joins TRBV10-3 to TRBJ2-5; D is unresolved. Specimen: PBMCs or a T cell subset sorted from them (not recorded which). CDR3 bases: TGTGCCATCAGCCGGGACCAAGAGACCCAGTACTTC. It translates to CAISRDQETQYF.